These T cell receptor beta chains were read from a single sample in a study of CD8 T cells in Susac syndrome. Each CDR3 protein gets one entry after TCRdb re-called the immunoSEQ multiplex PCR reads with MiXCR. This table has about 100,000 distinct CDR3 sequences, 95% appearing once. The sample consisted of CD8+ T cells from PBMCs. The receptor set was obtained from a human donor with Susac syndrome. Both conserved end residues are part of each CDR3. Each record gives: V gene, J gene, CDR3 protein.

V: TRBV5-6
J: TRBJ1-5
CDR3: CASSRGDINQPQHF

V: TRBV6-5
J: TRBJ2-7
CDR3: CASSLSASYEQYF

V: TRBV12-3/TRBV12-4
J: TRBJ1-5
CDR3: CASSFMASNQPQHF

V: TRBV12-3/TRBV12-4
J: TRBJ2-5
CDR3: CASSLPEGETQYF

V: TRBV29-1
J: TRBJ1-1
CDR3: CSVDRGTEAFF

V: TRBV9
J: TRBJ1-6
CDR3: CASSVDGNSPLHF

V: TRBV5-1
J: TRBJ1-2
CDR3: CASSYTDGRHGYTF

V: TRBV28
J: TRBJ2-6
CDR3: CASSLSGANVLTF

V: TRBV18
J: TRBJ2-7
CDR3: CASSQEFNPPNEQYF

V: TRBV29-1
J: TRBJ1-3
CDR3: CSASEGNTIYF

V: TRBV29-1
J: TRBJ2-5
CDR3: CSVPLGPLSSYETQYF

V: TRBV2
J: TRBJ2-7
CDR3: CASSEGLPEQYF

V: TRBV10-1
J: TRBJ1-1
CDR3: CASSDGTAKAFF

V: TRBV13
J: TRBJ1-1
CDR3: CASSLAQANTEAFF

V: TRBV27
J: TRBJ2-7
CDR3: CASSLRQTYEQYF

V: TRBV2
J: TRBJ2-5
CDR3: CASSEGYRGETQYF

V: TRBV12-3/TRBV12-4
J: TRBJ2-3
CDR3: CASSTGPSTDTQYF

V: TRBV28
J: TRBJ2-3
CDR3: CASSDWTVSTDTQYF

V: TRBV20-1
J: TRBJ2-1
CDR3: CSARAGLVYNEQFF

V: TRBV10-1
J: TRBJ1-3
CDR3: CASSESFPFSGNTIYF

V: TRBV4-1
J: TRBJ2-5
CDR3: CASSRGDQETQYF

V: TRBV14
J: TRBJ1-1
CDR3: CASSQGLGTEAFF

V: TRBV5-1
J: TRBJ2-1
CDR3: CASSLANNEQFF

V: TRBV3-1
J: TRBJ2-7
CDR3: CASSPGAYYEQYF

V: TRBV24-1
J: TRBJ2-7
CDR3: CATSDRSYEQYF

V: TRBV30
J: TRBJ1-2
CDR3: CAWRRQGYTF

V: TRBV13
J: TRBJ2-1
CDR3: CASSSTSGVNNEQFF

V: TRBV29-1
J: TRBJ2-1
CDR3: CSVEQGRRDNEQFF

V: TRBV20-1
J: TRBJ1-4
CDR3: CSARDRDQFF

V: TRBV11-2
J: TRBJ2-5
CDR3: CASSLADRRETQYF

V: TRBV15
J: TRBJ2-3
CDR3: CATEAGSTDTQYF

V: TRBV27
J: TRBJ2-5
CDR3: CASSLSMRGGETQYF

V: TRBV6-6
J: TRBJ1-5
CDR3: CASTSDQPQHF

V: TRBV3-1
J: TRBJ1-1
CDR3: CASMMQGWTEAFF

V: TRBV23-1
J: TRBJ2-6
CDR3: CASSHVASAGANVLTF

V: TRBV7-9
J: TRBJ2-1
CDR3: CASSRLRGPKEEQFF

V: TRBV9
J: TRBJ2-7
CDR3: CASSVGLGSYEQYF

V: TRBV4-1
J: TRBJ2-1
CDR3: CASSQTGTSFSYNEQFF

V: TRBV12-3/TRBV12-4
J: TRBJ1-1
CDR3: CASSPTGGGNTEAFF

V: TRBV28
J: TRBJ1-5
CDR3: CASSGAGEPQHF

V: TRBV12-3/TRBV12-4
J: TRBJ1-1
CDR3: CASSPWTVNTEAFF

V: TRBV27
J: TRBJ2-7
CDR3: CASSYRTGNEQYF

V: TRBV2
J: TRBJ2-1
CDR3: CASRGNEQFF

V: TRBV7-2
J: TRBJ1-4
CDR3: CASSLRTDEKLFF

V: TRBV5-4
J: TRBJ2-1
CDR3: CASAPGGRAGNEQFF

V: TRBV14
J: TRBJ1-4
CDR3: CASSQVSGWDEKLFF

V: TRBV29-1
J: TRBJ1-2
CDR3: CSVEGRTEVPNYGYTF

V: TRBV15
J: TRBJ1-2
CDR3: CATSGGSPNYGYTF

V: TRBV7-9
J: TRBJ2-7
CDR3: CASSLDPFDRDEQYF

V: TRBV9
J: TRBJ2-1
CDR3: CASRPHSSYNEQFF

V: TRBV12-3/TRBV12-4
J: TRBJ1-2
CDR3: CASSNQGNGYTF

V: TRBV19
J: TRBJ1-2
CDR3: CASSIDRVGGYGYTF

V: TRBV5-4
J: TRBJ1-2
CDR3: CASSTDLAGGYGYTF

V: TRBV28
J: TRBJ2-3
CDR3: CASSSPGPADTQYF